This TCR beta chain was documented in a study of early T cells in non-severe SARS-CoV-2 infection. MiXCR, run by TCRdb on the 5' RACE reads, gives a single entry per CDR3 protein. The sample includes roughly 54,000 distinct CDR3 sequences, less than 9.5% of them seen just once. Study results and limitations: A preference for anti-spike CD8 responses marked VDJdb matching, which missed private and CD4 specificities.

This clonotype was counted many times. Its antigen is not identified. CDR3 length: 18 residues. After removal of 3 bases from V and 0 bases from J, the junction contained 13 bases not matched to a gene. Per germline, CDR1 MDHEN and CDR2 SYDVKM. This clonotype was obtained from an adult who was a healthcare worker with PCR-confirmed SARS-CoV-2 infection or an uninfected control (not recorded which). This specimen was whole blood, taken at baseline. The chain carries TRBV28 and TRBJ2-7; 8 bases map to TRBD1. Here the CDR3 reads CASSLSGQGAVNSYEQYF. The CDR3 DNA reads TGTGCCAGCAGTTTGTCCGGTCAGGGGGCGGTCAACTCCTACGAGCAGTACTTC.